Sequencing of this T cell receptor beta chain was carried out in a study of PD-1 blockade in classical Hodgkin lymphoma. Overall study results and limits: Complete responders' baseline diversity resembled that of newly diagnosed patients. Underlying causes for the observed repertoire differences were not defined, possibly disease activity or prior therapy. A reduction in baseline TCR diversity was reportedly seen in newly diagnosed patients relative to healthy donors.

Stated time point: cycle 4 day 1 (C4D1), after five to seven weeks of nivolumab. Patients all relapsed after autologous stem cell transplantation, and there was variation in brentuximab vedotin exposure. Only in-frame clones appear in the TCRdb table, and some are missing; sequencing was by immunoSEQ multiplex PCR. Of just under 65,000 clones detected, roughly nine tenths appear once; the ten largest clones hold about 9.3%. The CDR3 has 15 amino acids. The germline V gene has CDR1 SGHDT and CDR2 YYEEEE. Trimming removed 2 bases at V and 3 bases at J, with 14 bases between. Of note for this clone: Its target is not known.

Sequences were derived from peripheral blood mononuclear cells (PBMCs), sampled before the fourth cycle of nivolumab. The sequence came from a human donor with classical Hodgkin lymphoma. V is TRBV5-6 and J is TRBJ1-2, with D unclear. CDR3 nucleotides: TGTGCCAGCAGCTTACGGCACTCCCCCTACTATGGCTACACCTTC. Protein sequence: CASSLRHSPYYGYTF.